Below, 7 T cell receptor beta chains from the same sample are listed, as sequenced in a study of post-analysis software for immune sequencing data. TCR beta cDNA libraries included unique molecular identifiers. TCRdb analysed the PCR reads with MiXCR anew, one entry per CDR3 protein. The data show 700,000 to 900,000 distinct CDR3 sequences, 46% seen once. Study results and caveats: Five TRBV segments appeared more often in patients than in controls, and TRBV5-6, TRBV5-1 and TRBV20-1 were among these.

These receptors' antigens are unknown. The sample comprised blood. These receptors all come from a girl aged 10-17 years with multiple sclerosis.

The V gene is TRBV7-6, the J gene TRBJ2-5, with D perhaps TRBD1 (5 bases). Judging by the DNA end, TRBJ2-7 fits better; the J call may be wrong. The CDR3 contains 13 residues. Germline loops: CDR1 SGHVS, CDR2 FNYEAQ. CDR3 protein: CASSRAQGDEQYF. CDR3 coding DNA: TGTGCCAGCAGCCGGGCCCAAGGGGACGAGCAGTACTTC.

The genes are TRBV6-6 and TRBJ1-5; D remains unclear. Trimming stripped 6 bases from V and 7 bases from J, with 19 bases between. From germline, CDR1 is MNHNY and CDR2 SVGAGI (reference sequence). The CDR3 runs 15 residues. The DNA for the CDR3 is TGTGCCAGCAGCTCGACTTGGGAAAACGGGCAGCCCCAGCATTTT. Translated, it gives CASSSTWENGQPQHF.

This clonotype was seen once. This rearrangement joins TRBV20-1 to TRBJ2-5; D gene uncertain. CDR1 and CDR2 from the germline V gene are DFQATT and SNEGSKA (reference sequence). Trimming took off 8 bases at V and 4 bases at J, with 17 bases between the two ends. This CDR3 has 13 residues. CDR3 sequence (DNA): TGCAGTCTAGTCCCTTCCATGGTAGAGACCCAGTACTTC. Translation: CSLVPSMVETQYF.

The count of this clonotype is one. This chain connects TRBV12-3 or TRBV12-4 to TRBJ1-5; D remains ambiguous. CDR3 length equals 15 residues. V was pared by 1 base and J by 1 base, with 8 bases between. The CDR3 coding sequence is TGTGCCAGCAGTTTAGGCTTTCAGAGCAATCAGCCCCAGCATTTT. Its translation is CASSLGFQSNQPQHF.

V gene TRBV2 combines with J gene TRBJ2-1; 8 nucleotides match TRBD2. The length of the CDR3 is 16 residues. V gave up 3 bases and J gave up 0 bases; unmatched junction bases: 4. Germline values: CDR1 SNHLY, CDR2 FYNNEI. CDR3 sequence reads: CASSDRLASSYNEQFF. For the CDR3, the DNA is TGTGCCAGCAGTGATCGACTAGCGAGCTCCTACAATGAGCAGTTCTTC. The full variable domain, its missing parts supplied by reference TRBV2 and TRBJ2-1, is EPEVTQTPSHQVTQMGQEVILRCVPISNHLYFYWYRQILGQKVEFLVSFYNNEISEKSEIFDDQFSVERPDGSNFTLKIRSTKLEDSAMYFCASSDRLASSYNEQFFGPGTRLTVL.

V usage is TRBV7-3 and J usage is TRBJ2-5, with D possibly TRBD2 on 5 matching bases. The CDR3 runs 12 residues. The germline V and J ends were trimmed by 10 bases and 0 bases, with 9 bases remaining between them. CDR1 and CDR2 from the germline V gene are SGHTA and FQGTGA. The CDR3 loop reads CANLLDQETQYF. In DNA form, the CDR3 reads TGTGCCAACCTACTAGACCAAGAGACCCAGTACTTC.

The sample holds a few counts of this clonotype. CDR3 coding DNA: TGTGCCAGCAGTGGCGGACGGTTCTACGAGCAGTACTTC. Translation: CASSGGRFYEQYF. The chain uses TRBV6-1 and TRBJ2-5; D uncertain. The last part of the DNA fits TRBJ2-7 better; the J call may be wrong. Germline assignment: CDR1 MNHNS and CDR2 SASEGT. The CDR3 is 13 residues long.